This section outlines one TCR beta chain sequence together with its context. Its matching antigen is unknown. This sample was taken from a study of T cell responses to AZD1222 COVID-19 vaccine. Study-level results: A reported finding is that nearly half of spike-specific TCRs target unmutated variant regions. Donors in the cohort were predominantly white British and more often female, and clonal diversity was possibly underestimated.

The ends were cut back, 2 bases at V and 10 bases at J, with 17 bases in the middle. CDR3 length: 13 residues. Germline-derived CDR1 and CDR2 are SQVTM and ANQGSEA. TCRdb's table, derived via immunoSEQ multiplex PCR, lists solely in-frame clones and lacks some. The data hold about 160,000 clones, with less than 95% observed a single time. This TCR was recovered from an adult in good health. The rearrangement joins TRBV29-1 to TRBJ1-1; no reliable D call. Source: peripheral blood, taken on day 0 of AZD1222 vaccination. The CDR3: CSVERKYASGAFF. In nucleotides, the CDR3 is TGCAGCGTTGAAAGAAAGTATGCGAGTGGAGCTTTCTTT.